These 21 T cell receptor beta chains came from one sample sequenced in a study of cytomegalovirus exposure and HLA in healthy donors (dated by TCRdb to 2016 to 2017). The receptor library was made with the immunoSEQ multiplex PCR assay. For the multiplex PCR, a mixture combining 60 forward primers for TCR Vbeta segments and 13 reverse primers for TCR Jbeta segments was used. TCRdb obtained this table from immuneACCESS and retained in-frame rearrangements with V and J assigned. These tables miss some clones; where compared with another copy, unresolved V genes account for less than half of the shortfall, and the remainder is unexplained. Present in this sample are 200,000 to 250,000 clones, just over 75% of which were seen just once. Clones ranked in the top ten supply roughly 2.5% of the sample. Sequenced sample: PBMCs. Receptor source: a woman in her sixties in good health and CMV-seropositive.

The chain links TRBV6-6 to TRBJ2-3, with D tentatively TRBD2 (7 bases). The CDR3 contains 14 residues. V lost 5 bases, J lost 6 bases, and 15 bases lay in between. Germline CDR1 MNHNY, CDR2 SVGAGI (reference sequence). This chain's CDR3 is CASSRGGAEDTQYF. CDR3 coding DNA: TGTGCCAGCAGTAGGGGGGGGGCCGAGGATACGCAGTATTTT.

V gene TRBV6-1 combines with J gene TRBJ2-7, with TRBD2 as a possible D gene (6 bases). The CDR3 is 16 residues long. Germline CDR1 MNHNS, CDR2 SASEGT. V lost 3 bases and J 2 bases, leaving 17 bases between the germline ends. CDR3 nucleotide sequence: TGTGCCAGCAGTGAGGTAGCGGACCCCCGCGCCTACGAGCAGTACTTC. This gives the protein CASSEVADPRAYEQYF.

This clone was found a few times. The rearrangement joins TRBV5-6 to TRBJ2-1; tentative D call: TRBD1 (7 bases). The CDR3 consists of 15 residues. Looked up from germline, CDR1 is SGHDT and CDR2 is YYEEEE. Trimming shortened V by 0 bases and J by 3 bases, and 10 bases separated the two germline ends. CDR3 sequence (DNA): TGTGCCAGCAGCTTGGACAGGGGAGGCTACAATGAGCAGTTCTTC. Protein product: CASSLDRGGYNEQFF.

The chain uses TRBV6-1 and TRBJ1-5; D is undetermined. The CDR3 consists of 14 residues. Germline values: CDR1 MNHNS, CDR2 SASEGT. V dropped 2 bases and J dropped 3 bases, with 8 bases sitting between them. CDR3 sequence (DNA): TGTGCCAGCAGTGAACTAGGAATCAATCAGCCCCAGCATTTT. Translating gives CASSELGINQPQHF.

The chain combines TRBV21-1 with TRBJ2-7; TRBD1, as called in the table, went unchecked against the DNA. TRBV21-1 is termed a pseudogene. The CDR3 covers 15 residues. Here the CDR3 reads CASSKAAGSHHEQYF. The CDR3 nucleotides read TGTGCCAGCAGCAAAGCGGCAGGATCACACCACGAGCAGTACTTC.

V is TRBV19 and J is TRBJ1-1; 12 nucleotides align to TRBD1. CDR3 length: 19 residues. After removal of 7 bases from V and 0 bases from J, the junction contained 15 bases not matched to a gene. Germline CDR1 is LNHDA and CDR2 is SQIVND (reference sequence). The CDR3 DNA sequence: TGTGCCAGTACGACTTTCTCAGGGACAGGGGGCCGCATGAACACTGAAGCTTTCTTT. Its translation is CASTTFSGTGGRMNTEAFF.

The chain links TRBV19 to TRBJ2-5; TRBD2 agrees at 13 bases. The CDR3 has 15 residues. Trimming removed 6 bases from V and 5 bases from J; junction bases left unmatched: 6. Germline-derived CDR1 and CDR2 are LNHDA and SQIVND (reference sequence). In DNA form, the CDR3 reads TGTGCCAGTAGACGGACTAGCGGGAGTGGGGAGACCCAGTACTTC. Translated, it gives CASRRTSGSGETQYF.

The J gene is TRBJ1-4, the V gene TRBV19; 8 bases are shared with TRBD1. The CDR3 runs to 12 residues. The J segment lost 10 bases and the V segment lost 11 bases, leaving 9 bases of the junction unmatched. In germline, CDR1 is LNHDA, CDR2 SQIVND (reference sequence). CDR3: CAGGDRPGKLFF. The CDR3, as DNA: TGTGCCGGGGGGGACAGGCCGGGAAAACTGTTTTTT.

The chain couples TRBV29-1 to TRBJ2-5, with D unresolved. The V gene lost 4 bases and the J gene lost 1 base, with 7 bases spanning the gap. Germline-derived CDR1 and CDR2 are SQVTM and ANQGSEA. The CDR3 is made up of 12 amino acids. The CDR3: CSVGFGQETQYF. CDR3 nucleotide sequence: TGCAGCGTTGGATTCGGCCAAGAGACCCAGTACTTC.

This chain's CDR3 is CASSYAAVDGYTF. The CDR3 nucleotides are TGTGCCAGCAGTTACGCGGCGGTCGATGGCTACACCTTC. The chain combines TRBV6-6 with TRBJ1-2, with D uncertain. The germline gives CDR1 MNHNY, CDR2 SVGAGI (reference sequence). V dropped 2 bases and J dropped 6 bases, with 10 bases sitting between them. This CDR3 comprises 13 residues.

The V gene is TRBV7-9, the J gene TRBJ1-1; D gene unclear. V gave up 1 base and J gave up 4 bases, with 7 bases separating them. The CDR3 is made up of 13 amino acids. Germline assignment: CDR1 SEHNR and CDR2 FQNEAQ (reference sequence). The CDR3 nucleotides read TGTGCCAGCAGCTTAGACGAGGGCACTGAAGCTTTCTTT. It specifies CASSLDEGTEAFF.

The CDR3 spells CASRPGTSDEQFF. In DNA form, the CDR3 reads TGTGCCAGCAGACCCGGGACTAGCGATGAGCAGTTCTTC. The chain carries TRBV5-5 and TRBJ2-1; the match to TRBD2 covers 10 bases. Germline V gives CDR1 SGHKS, CDR2 YYEKEE (reference sequence). The CDR3 loop spans 13 amino acids. Trimming removed 5 bases from V and 8 bases from J; junction bases left unmatched: 4. Looking up the rest from reference TRBV5-5 and TRBJ2-1 gives the full variable domain: DAGVTQSPTHLIKTRGQQVTLRCSPISGHKSVSWYQQVLGQGPQFIFQYYEKEERGRGNFPDRFSARQFPNYSSELNVNALLLGDSALYLCASRPGTSDEQFFGPGTRLTVL.

The V call is TRBV7-9, the J call TRBJ2-7; 11 nucleotides agree with TRBD2. CDR1 is SEHNR and CDR2 is FQNEAQ in the germline V gene (reference sequence). The V segment lost 5 bases and the J segment 6 bases; nucleotides outside the gene matches: 3. CDR3 length: 13 amino acids. The CDR3 loop reads CASSQTSGSEQYF. CDR3 nucleotides: TGTGCCAGCAGCCAAACTAGCGGGAGCGAGCAGTACTTC.

V gene TRBV19 combines with J gene TRBJ1-1; D perhaps matches TRBD1 (5 bases). The CDR3 runs to 13 residues. Looked up from germline, CDR1 is LNHDA and CDR2 is SQIVND (reference sequence). V was shortened by 3 bases and J by 3 bases, with 8 bases between the two germline ends. The CDR3 DNA reads as TGTGCCAGTAGTATGGGCAGGGACACTGAAGCTTTCTTT. Protein product: CASSMGRDTEAFF.

The rearrangement joins TRBV5-1 to TRBJ2-7; 7 bases are a match to TRBD1. The CDR3 spans 15 residues. V lost 5 bases and J lost 8; bases outside the gene matches: 16. The germline CDR1 and CDR2 sequences are SGHRS and YFSETQ. The CDR3 DNA is TGCGCCAGCAGTTCGGGATCGGGACAGACTGAGAAGCAGTACTTC. Encoded protein: CASSSGSGQTEKQYF. Based on the CDR3 plus reference TRBV5-1 and TRBJ2-7, the full variable domain is KAGVTQTPRYLIKTRGQQVTLSCSPISGHRSVSWYQQTPGQGLQFLFEYFSETQRNKGNFPGRFSGRQFSNSRSEMNVSTLELGDSALYLCASSSGSGQTEKQYFGPGTRLTVT.

The V and J genes are TRBV10-1 and TRBJ1-6; 9 bases are a match to TRBD1. Looked up from germline, CDR1 is WNHNN and CDR2 is SYGVQD (reference sequence). This CDR3 is built from 14 residues. After removal of 7 bases from V and 6 bases from J, the junction contained 4 bases not matched to a gene. In DNA, the CDR3 is TGCGCCAGCACCGGGACAGGGATTAATTCACCCCTCCACTTT. Protein sequence: CASTGTGINSPLHF.

The chain combines TRBV7-8 with TRBJ2-1, with 8 bases matching TRBD2. CDR3 length: 16 amino acids. Losses at the gene ends were 7 bases for V and 9 bases for J; bases not matched to a gene: 17. Germline V lookup: CDR1 SGHVS, CDR2 FQNEAQ. This CDR3 is CASTPRGRGASGEQFF. The CDR3 DNA reads as TGTGCCAGCACCCCCCGCGGGCGGGGGGCTTCAGGTGAGCAGTTCTTC.

The chain carries TRBV6-7 and TRBJ2-7, with D maybe TRBD1 (5 bases). TRBV6-7 belongs to the ORF category, with a function that is uncertain. The ends were cut back, 5 bases at V and 3 bases at J, with 26 bases in the middle. CDR3 length equals 18 residues. This CDR3 reads CASSPVRNYDSKIYEQYF. Here the CDR3 DNA reads TGTGCCAGCAGTCCTGTACGGAACTATGACAGTAAGATCTACGAGCAGTACTTC.

The chain links TRBV6-5 to TRBJ1-2; tentatively, D is TRBD1 (6 bases). The CDR3 length is 15 residues. V lost 2 bases, J lost 4 bases, and 14 bases lay in between. Germline V gives CDR1 MNHEY, CDR2 SVGAGI. CDR3 protein: CASSYLRTASYGYTF. The DNA of the CDR3 is TGTGCCAGCAGTTACCTTAGGACAGCAAGCTATGGCTACACCTTC.

This chain connects TRBV6-4 to TRBJ2-3; 8 bases are a match to TRBD1. This CDR3 has 13 amino acids. Germline CDR1 MRHNA, CDR2 SNTAGT. Germline trimming cut 3 bases from V and 9 bases from J; bases unmatched to any gene: 5. CDR3 in DNA: TGTGCCAGCAGTGATCGCAGGGGGCTAACGCAGTATTTT. It encodes CASSDRRGLTQYF.

The genes are TRBV5-4 and TRBJ1-2; TRBD1 agrees at 7 bases. V gave up 5 bases and J gave up 8 bases; unmatched junction bases: 15. The CDR3 runs 15 residues. In germline, CDR1 is SGHNT, CDR2 YYREEE (reference sequence). CDR3 region: CASSSKGQSDGGYTF. The CDR3 coding sequence is TGTGCCAGCAGTTCCAAGGGACAGAGTGACGGGGGCTACACCTTC.